The 8 T cell receptor beta chains reported below all come from one sample, sequenced in a study of cytomegalovirus exposure and HLA in healthy donors (dated by TCRdb to 2016 to 2017). Library method: the immunoSEQ multiplex PCR assay. For the multiplex PCR, a mixture combining 60 forward primers for TCR Vbeta segments and 13 reverse primers for TCR Jbeta segments was used. This immuneACCESS table, as held by TCRdb, lists in-frame sequences with V and J called but not all clones. Of the missing ones, under half trace to an unresolved V gene in checked studies; the others have no known cause. The sample yields about 150,000 clones; approximately 80% were counted once. The ten largest clones capture roughly 5.9% of the sample. What was sequenced was PBMCs. The receptors come from a woman in her thirties or forties in good health and CMV-seropositive.

The J gene is TRBJ2-1, the V gene TRBV14, with D unresolved. The CDR3 contains 15 residues. Between the trimmed V and J ends, which lost 2 bases and 5 bases, there was a span of 13 bases. The germline V gene encodes CDR1 SGHDN and CDR2 FVKESK. The DNA of the CDR3 is TGTGCCAGCAGCCAAAAAATACTATCTGACAATGAGCAGTTCTTC. It translates to CASSQKILSDNEQFF. The full variable domain, completed using reference TRBV14 and TRBJ2-1, is EAGVTQFPSHSVIEKGQTVTLRCDPISGHDNLYWYRRVMGKEIKFLLHFVKESKQDESGMPNNRFLAERTGGTYSTLKVQPAELEDSGVYFCASSQKILSDNEQFFGPGTRLTVL.

The chain is built from TRBV27 and TRBJ2-1; TRBD2 matches 14 bases. V was clipped by 4 bases and J by 9 bases; unmatched bases: 14. Looked up from germline, CDR1 is MNHEY and CDR2 is SMNVEV (reference sequence). This CDR3 comprises 18 residues. CDR3 in amino acids: CASSSTPRLAGGSSEQFF. In DNA form, the CDR3 reads TGTGCCAGCAGTTCTACTCCAAGACTAGCGGGAGGGAGTAGTGAGCAGTTCTTC.

J is TRBJ1-4 and V is TRBV4-1, with D perhaps matching TRBD1 (6 bases). Germline V lookup: CDR1 MGHRA, CDR2 YSYEKL. V was clipped by 4 bases and J by 12 bases, with 21 bases between them. The CDR3 has 15 amino acids. The DNA of the CDR3 is TGCGCCAGCAGCCTACGGACAGAACGCCGAAATGAACTGTTTTTT. It translates to CASSLRTERRNELFF.

This rearrangement joins TRBV4-2 to TRBJ1-2; no firm D call. Trimming cost V 0 bases and J 5 bases, with 13 bases left between them. The CDR3 contains 15 residues. Germline V gives CDR1 LGHNA, CDR2 YNFKEQ. This chain's CDR3 is CASSQDTGVRYGYTF. Written as DNA, the CDR3 is TGTGCCAGCAGCCAAGATACCGGGGTTCGGTATGGCTACACCTTC.

V is TRBV19 and J is TRBJ2-4; D may be TRBD1 (5 bases). CDR1 is LNHDA and CDR2 is SQIVND in the germline V gene (reference sequence). V shed 5 bases and J shed 0 bases, with 17 bases lying between them. The CDR3 is 17 residues long. CDR3 nucleotides: TGTGCCAGTAGTGCCCTCCAGGGTTCCTTAGCCAAAAACATTCAGTACTTC. Its translation: CASSALQGSLAKNIQYF.

The genes are TRBV11-2 and TRBJ2-3; 14 nucleotides agree with TRBD2. The CDR3 contains 16 residues. The germline V gene has CDR1 SGHAT and CDR2 FQNNGV. Trimming at V came to 5 bases and at J to 4 bases, leaving 5 bases not matched to a gene. CDR3 sequence: CASSQGTSGRSDTQYF. The CDR3 bases are TGTGCCAGCAGCCAAGGGACTAGCGGGAGATCAGATACGCAGTATTTT.

This chain joins TRBV14 and TRBJ1-6; 10 nucleotides match TRBD1. The germline CDR1 and CDR2 sequences are SGHDN and FVKESK. CDR3 length: 16 residues. V trimming: 1 base; J trimming: 3 bases; junction bases outside the gene matches: 0. CDR3 sequence (DNA): TGTGCCAGCAGCCAAGGGGACAGGGGCTATAATTCACCCCTCCACTTT. Translating gives CASSQGDRGYNSPLHF.

This sequence joins TRBV6-6 and TRBJ2-7, with 12 bases fitting TRBD2. Germline CDR1 MNHNY, CDR2 SVGAGI (reference sequence). V gave up 6 bases and J gave up 4 bases; unmatched junction bases: 10. The CDR3 extends over 16 amino acids. The CDR3 coding sequence is TGTGCCAGCAGCCTATTACTAGCGGGAGGTCGGTACGAGCAGTACTTC. Translating it yields CASSLLLAGGRYEQYF.